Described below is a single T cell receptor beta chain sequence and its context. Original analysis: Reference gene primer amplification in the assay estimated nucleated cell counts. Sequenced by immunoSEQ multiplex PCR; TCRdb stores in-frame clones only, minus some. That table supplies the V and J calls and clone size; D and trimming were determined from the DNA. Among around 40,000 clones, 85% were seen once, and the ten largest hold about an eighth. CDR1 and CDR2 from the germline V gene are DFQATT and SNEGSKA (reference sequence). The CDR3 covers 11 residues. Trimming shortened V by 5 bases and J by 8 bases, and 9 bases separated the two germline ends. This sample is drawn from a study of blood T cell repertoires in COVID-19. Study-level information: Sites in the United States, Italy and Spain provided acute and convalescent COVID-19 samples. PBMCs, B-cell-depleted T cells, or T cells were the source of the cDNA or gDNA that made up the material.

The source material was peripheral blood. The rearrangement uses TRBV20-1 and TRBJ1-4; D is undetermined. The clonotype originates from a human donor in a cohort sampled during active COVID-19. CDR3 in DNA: TGCAGTGCTTCTCAGGTCGAAAAACTGTTTTTT. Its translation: CSASQVEKLFF.